Listed below are T cell receptor beta chains from one sample, sequenced in a study of cytotoxic CD8 clonotypes in ibrutinib-treated CLL. Assay: immunoSEQ multiplex PCR; the TCRdb copy retains only in-frame clones and omits some. The sample consists of 15,000 to 20,000 clones, approximately 60% of them appearing once. Sequences were derived from PBMCs, sampled after 12 months of ibrutinib treatment. All receptors come from a human donor with chronic lymphocytic leukemia. The CDR3 runs from the conserved cysteine through the conserved F or W. A D gene is named only where the DNA matches it firmly. Clone size, where shown, is once, few, many, or a class for clones that have expanded.

TRBD2	TRBJ2-1	TRBV11-2	NA	CASSSGVASGVKQFF	TGTGCCAGCAGCTCAGGAGTCGCGAGCGGGGTCAAGCAGTTCTTC
TRBD2	TRBJ2-3	TRBV2	once	CASSVTTSAGGDTQYF	TGTGCCAGCAGTGTAACGACTAGCGCCGGTGGGGATACGCAGTATTTT
NA	TRBJ2-1	TRBV7-9	NA	CASSWRGGGNEQFF	TGTGCCAGCAGCTGGCGTGGGGGCGGAAATGAGCAGTTCTTC
NA	TRBJ2-7	TRBV9	NA	CASSAEGLYEQYF	TGTGCCAGCAGCGCAGAGGGACTCTACGAGCAGTACTTC
NA	TRBJ2-5	TRBV29-1	NA	CSVVNAEETQYF	TGCAGCGTTGTTAACGCCGAAGAGACCCAGTACTTC
NA	TRBJ2-5	TRBV14	NA	CASSQGGETQYF	TGTGCCAGCAGCCAAGGGGGAGAGACCCAGTACTTC
NA	TRBJ2-5	TRBV11-2	NA	CASSLGPGETQYF	TGTGCCAGCAGCCTGGGTCCGGGAGAGACCCAGTACTTC
TRBD2	TRBJ2-7	TRBV7-2	NA	CASSISGGTASYEQYF	TGTGCCAGCAGCATAAGCGGGGGGACGGCCTCCTACGAGCAGTACTTC
TRBD1	TRBJ2-7	TRBV27	NA	CASSLSPGQGYEQYF	TGTGCCAGCAGTTTATCCCCCGGACAGGGCTACGAGCAGTACTTC
NA	TRBJ2-7	TRBV11-3	once	CASSLGGLDASEQYF	TGTGCCAGCAGCTTAGGGGGTCTAGATGCCTCCGAGCAGTACTTC
TRBD1	TRBJ2-7	TRBV5-8	NA	CASSPGRQGAEEQYF	TGTGCCAGCAGCCCTGGCCGACAGGGGGCGGAAGAGCAGTACTTC
NA	TRBJ2-7	TRBV6-6	NA	CASSRAAYEQYF	TGTGCCAGCAGTAGGGCAGCCTACGAGCAGTACTTC
NA	TRBJ1-2	TRBV29-1	NA	CSGQGSGGGYTF	TGCAGCGGGCAGGGATCAGGTGGCGGCTACACCTTC
NA	TRBJ1-4	TRBV7-9	few	CASSLGIGTNEKLFF	TGTGCCAGCAGCTTAGGCATCGGGACTAATGAAAAACTGTTTTTT
NA	TRBJ2-3	TRBV11-3	NA	CASSPGRSDTQYF	TGTGCCAGCAGCCCTGGTCGATCAGATACGCAGTATTTT
NA	TRBJ1-5	TRBV19	few	CASSMEDNSNQPQHF	TGTGCCAGTAGTATGGAGGATAATAGCAATCAGCCCCAGCATTTT
NA	TRBJ1-5	TRBV5-6	NA	CASSGGIGQPQHF	TGTGCCAGCAGTGGGGGGATCGGGCAGCCCCAGCATTTT
NA	TRBJ2-1	TRBV7-6	few	CASRSINEQFF	TGTGCCAGCAGATCTATCAATGAGCAGTTCTTC
TRBD2	TRBJ2-1	TRBV7-9	NA	CASSLVASGRAGEQFF	TGTGCCAGCAGCTTAGTTGCTAGCGGGAGGGCAGGTGAGCAGTTCTTC
TRBD1	TRBJ2-7	TRBV11-2	once	CASSQSTQTGFNEQYF	TGTGCCAGCAGCCAGTCGACCCAGACAGGGTTCAACGAGCAGTACTTC
TRBD2	TRBJ2-2	TRBV19	NA	CASSMGLAGNTGELFF	TGTGCCAGTAGTATGGGACTAGCGGGAAACACCGGGGAGCTGTTTTTT
TRBD2	TRBJ2-2	TRBV2	few	CASRGGRRTGELFF	TGTGCCAGCAGAGGCGGGAGGAGGACCGGGGAGCTGTTTTTT
TRBD1	TRBJ2-5	TRBV9	NA	CASSPRTGHQETQYF	TGTGCCAGCAGCCCCCGGACAGGGCACCAAGAGACCCAGTACTTC
NA	TRBJ1-2	TRBV6-5	few	CASSPRGDNGYTF	TGTGCCAGCAGCCCCCGCGGGGATAATGGCTACACCTTC
TRBD2	TRBJ2-2	TRBV9	NA	CASSARLAGNTGELFF	TGTGCCAGCAGCGCACGACTAGCGGGGAACACCGGGGAGCTGTTTTTT
TRBD2	TRBJ2-1	TRBV7-2	NA	CASSLVPLAGVYNEQFF	TGTGCCAGCAGCTTGGTGCCACTAGCGGGAGTCTACAATGAGCAGTTCTTC
NA	TRBJ2-7	TRBV29-1	medium-sized	CSVEGTPFSYEQYF	TGCAGCGTTGAAGGGACTCCCTTCTCCTACGAGCAGTACTTC